What follows is one TCR beta chain and its context. The sample comes from a study of pediatric ulcerative colitis. Assay used: immunoSEQ multiplex PCR; TCRdb lists only in-frame clones, some missing. The table includes 57,000 or so clones, around 86% detected once. The V end was cut by 2 bases, the J end by 6 bases, with 10 bases between. The CDR3 extends over 12 amino acids. In germline, CDR1 is GTSNPN, CDR2 SVGIG (reference sequence). This receptor was identified in a boy aged 10-17 years who was a control in a study of pediatric ulcerative colitis. Sequenced input: blood. The V call is TRBV30, the J call TRBJ1-2; D may be TRBD1 (5 bases). The CDR3 here is CAWSPRTNGYTF. In DNA form, the CDR3 reads TGTGCCTGGAGTCCCCGGACAAATGGCTACACCTTC.